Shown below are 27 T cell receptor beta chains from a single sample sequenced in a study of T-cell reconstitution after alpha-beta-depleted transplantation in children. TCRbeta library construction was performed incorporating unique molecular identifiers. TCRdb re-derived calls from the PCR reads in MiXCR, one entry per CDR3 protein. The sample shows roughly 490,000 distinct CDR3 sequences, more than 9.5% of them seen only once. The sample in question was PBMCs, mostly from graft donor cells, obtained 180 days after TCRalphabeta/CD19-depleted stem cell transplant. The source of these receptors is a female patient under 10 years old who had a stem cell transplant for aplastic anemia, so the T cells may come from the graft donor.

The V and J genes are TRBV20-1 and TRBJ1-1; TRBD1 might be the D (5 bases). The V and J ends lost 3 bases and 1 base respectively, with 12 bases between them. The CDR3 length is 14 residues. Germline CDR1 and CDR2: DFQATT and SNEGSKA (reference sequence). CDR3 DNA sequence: TGCAGTGCTAGGACGGGACCATCGAACACTGAAGCTTTCTTT. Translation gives CSARTGPSNTEAFF.

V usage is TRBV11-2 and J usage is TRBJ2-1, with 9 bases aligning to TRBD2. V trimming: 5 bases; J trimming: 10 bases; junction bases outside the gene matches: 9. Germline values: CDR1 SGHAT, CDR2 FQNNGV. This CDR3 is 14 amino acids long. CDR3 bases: TGTGCCAGCAGCCCACGGACTAGCGAGGCCGAGCAGTTCTTC. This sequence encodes CASSPRTSEAEQFF.

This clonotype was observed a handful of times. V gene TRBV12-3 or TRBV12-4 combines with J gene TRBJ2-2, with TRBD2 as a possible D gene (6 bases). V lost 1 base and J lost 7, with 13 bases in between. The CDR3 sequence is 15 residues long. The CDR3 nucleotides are TGTGCCAGCAGTTTAGTATCGGGAGTTATCGGGGAGCTGTTTTTT. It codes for CASSLVSGVIGELFF.

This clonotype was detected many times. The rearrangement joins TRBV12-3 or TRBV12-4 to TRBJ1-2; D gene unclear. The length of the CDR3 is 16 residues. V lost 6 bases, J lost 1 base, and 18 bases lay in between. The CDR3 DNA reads TGTGCCAGCAGGTTCATCGGACGCCTTCTTAACTATGGCTACACCTTC. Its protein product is CASRFIGRLLNYGYTF.

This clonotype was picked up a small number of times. As DNA, the CDR3 is TGTGCCAGCAGTTACGAAGGGATATACGAGCAGTACGTC. Protein sequence: CASSYEGIYEQYV. The rearrangement uses TRBV6-2 or TRBV6-3 and TRBJ2-7; D gene ambiguous. In germline, CDR1 is MNHEY, CDR2 SVGEGT. The V gene lost 2 bases and the J gene lost 4 bases, with 9 bases spanning the gap. The CDR3 runs to 13 residues.

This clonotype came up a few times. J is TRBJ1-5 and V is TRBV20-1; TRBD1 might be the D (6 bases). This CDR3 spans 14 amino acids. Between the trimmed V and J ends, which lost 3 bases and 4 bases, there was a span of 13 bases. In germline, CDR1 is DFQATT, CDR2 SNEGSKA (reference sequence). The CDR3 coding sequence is TGCAGTGCTAGGGGGGGCCCCCGGAATCAGCCCCAGCATTTT. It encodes CSARGGPRNQPQHF.

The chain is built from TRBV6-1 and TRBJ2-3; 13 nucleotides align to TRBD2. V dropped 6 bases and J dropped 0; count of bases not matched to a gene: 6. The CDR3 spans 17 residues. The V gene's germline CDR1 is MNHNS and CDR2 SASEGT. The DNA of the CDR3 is TGTGCCAGCAGGCGACTAGCGGGGGGCGTCAGCACAGATACGCAGTATTTT. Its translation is CASRRLAGGVSTDTQYF.

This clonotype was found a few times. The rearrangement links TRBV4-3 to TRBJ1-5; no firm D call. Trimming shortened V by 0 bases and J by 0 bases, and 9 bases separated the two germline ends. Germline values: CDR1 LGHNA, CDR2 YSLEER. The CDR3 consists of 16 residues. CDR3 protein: CASSQERRISNQPQHF. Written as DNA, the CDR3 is TGCGCCAGCAGCCAAGAGAGGAGGATTAGCAATCAGCCCCAGCATTTT.

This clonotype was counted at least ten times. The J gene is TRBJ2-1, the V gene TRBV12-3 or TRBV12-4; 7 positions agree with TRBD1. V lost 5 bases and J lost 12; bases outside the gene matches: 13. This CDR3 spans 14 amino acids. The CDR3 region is CASSTLDREGGQFF. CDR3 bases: TGTGCCAGCAGTACACTCGACAGGGAAGGAGGGCAGTTCTTC.

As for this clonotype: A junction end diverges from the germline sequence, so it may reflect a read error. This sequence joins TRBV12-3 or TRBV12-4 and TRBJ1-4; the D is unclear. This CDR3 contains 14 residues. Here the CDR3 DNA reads TGTGCCAGCAGTTCTCCAGGAGCCGATGAAAAACTGTTTTTC. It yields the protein CASSSPGADEKLFF.

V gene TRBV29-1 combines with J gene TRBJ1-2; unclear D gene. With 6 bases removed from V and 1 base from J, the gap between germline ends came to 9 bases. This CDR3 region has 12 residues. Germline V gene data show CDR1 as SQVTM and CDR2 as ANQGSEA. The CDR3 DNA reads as TGCAGCGTCTTAACTCATAACTATGGCTACACCTTC. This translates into CSVLTHNYGYTF.

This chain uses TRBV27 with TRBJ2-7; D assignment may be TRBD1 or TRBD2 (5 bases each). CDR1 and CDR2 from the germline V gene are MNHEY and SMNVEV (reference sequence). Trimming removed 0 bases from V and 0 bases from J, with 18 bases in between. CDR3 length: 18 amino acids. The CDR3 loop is CASSLSGAIARSSYEQYF. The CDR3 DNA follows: TGTGCCAGCAGTTTATCCGGGGCCATAGCGCGAAGCTCCTACGAGCAGTACTTC.

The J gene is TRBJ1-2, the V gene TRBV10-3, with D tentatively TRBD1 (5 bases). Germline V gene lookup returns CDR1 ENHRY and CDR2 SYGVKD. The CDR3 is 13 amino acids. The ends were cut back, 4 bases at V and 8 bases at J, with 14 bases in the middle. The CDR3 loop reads CAISGQMIDGYTF. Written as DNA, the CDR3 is TGTGCCATCAGTGGACAGATGATTGACGGCTACACCTTC.

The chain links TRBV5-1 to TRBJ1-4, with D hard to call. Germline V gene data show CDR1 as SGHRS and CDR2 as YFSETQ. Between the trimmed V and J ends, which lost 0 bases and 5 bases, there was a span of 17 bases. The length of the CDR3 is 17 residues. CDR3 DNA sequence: TGCGCCAGCAGCTTGGCTCAGATGAGTGCCTCAAATGAAAAACTGTTTTTT. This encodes CASSLAQMSASNEKLFF.

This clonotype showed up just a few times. The CDR3: CASSIVPSGRRREQFF. In nucleotides, the CDR3 is TGTGCCAGTAGTATAGTACCTAGCGGGCGAAGGAGGGAGCAGTTCTTC. This rearrangement joins TRBV19 to TRBJ2-1; 8 nucleotides align to TRBD2. Germline values: CDR1 LNHDA, CDR2 SQIVND (reference sequence). The CDR3 has 16 residues. The junction had 12 bases not matched to a gene; V was cut back by 1 base and J by 10 bases. Full variable domain (outside the CDR3, taken from reference TRBV19 and TRBJ2-1): DGGITQSPKYLFRKEGQNVTLSCEQNLNHDAMYWYRQDPGQGLRLIYYSQIVNDFQKGDIAEGYSVSREKKESFPLTVTSAQKNPTAFYLCASSIVPSGRRREQFFGPGTRLTVL.

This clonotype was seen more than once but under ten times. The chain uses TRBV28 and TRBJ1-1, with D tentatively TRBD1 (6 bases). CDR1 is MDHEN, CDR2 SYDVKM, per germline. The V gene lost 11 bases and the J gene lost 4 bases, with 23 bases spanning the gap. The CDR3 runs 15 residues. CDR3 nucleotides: TGTGCCGCAGGAGGGGGGCGGGGCCCGAGCACTGAAGCTTTCTTT. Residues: CAAGGGRGPSTEAFF.

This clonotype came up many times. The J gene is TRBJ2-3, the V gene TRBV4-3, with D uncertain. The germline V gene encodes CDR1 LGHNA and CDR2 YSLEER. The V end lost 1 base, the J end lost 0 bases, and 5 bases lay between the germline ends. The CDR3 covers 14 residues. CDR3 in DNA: TGCGCCAGCAGCCAAGTTGGCAGCACAGATACGCAGTATTTT. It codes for CASSQVGSTDTQYF.

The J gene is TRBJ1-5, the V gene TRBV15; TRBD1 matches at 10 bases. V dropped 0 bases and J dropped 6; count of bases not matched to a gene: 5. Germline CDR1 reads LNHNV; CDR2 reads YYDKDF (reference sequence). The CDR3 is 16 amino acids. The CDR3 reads CATSREGDRGGQPQHF. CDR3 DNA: TGTGCCACCAGCAGAGAAGGGGACAGGGGAGGTCAGCCCCAGCATTTT.

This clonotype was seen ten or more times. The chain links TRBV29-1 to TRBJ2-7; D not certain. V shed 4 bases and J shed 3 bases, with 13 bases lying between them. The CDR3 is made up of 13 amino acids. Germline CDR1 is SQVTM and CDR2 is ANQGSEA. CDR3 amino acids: CSVVVAGVYEQYF. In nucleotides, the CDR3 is TGCAGCGTTGTAGTTGCCGGAGTCTACGAGCAGTACTTC.

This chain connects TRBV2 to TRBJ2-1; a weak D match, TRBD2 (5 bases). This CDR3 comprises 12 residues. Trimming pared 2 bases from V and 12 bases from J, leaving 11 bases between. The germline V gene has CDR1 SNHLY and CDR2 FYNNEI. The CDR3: CASSETWEPQFF. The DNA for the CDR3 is TGTGCCAGCAGTGAAACTTGGGAGCCGCAGTTCTTC.

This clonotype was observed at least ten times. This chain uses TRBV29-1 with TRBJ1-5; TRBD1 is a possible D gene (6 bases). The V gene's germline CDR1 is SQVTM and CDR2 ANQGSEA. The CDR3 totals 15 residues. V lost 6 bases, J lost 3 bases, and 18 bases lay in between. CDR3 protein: CSVSRGAGPNQPQHF. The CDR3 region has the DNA TGCAGCGTCTCCCGGGGGGCAGGACCCAATCAGCCCCAGCATTTT.

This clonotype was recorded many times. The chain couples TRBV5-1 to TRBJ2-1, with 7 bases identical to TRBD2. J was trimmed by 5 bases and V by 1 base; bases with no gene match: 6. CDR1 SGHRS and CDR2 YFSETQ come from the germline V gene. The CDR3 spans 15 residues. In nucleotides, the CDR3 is TGCGCCAGCAGCTTGTGGCTAGCGGAGGACAATGAGCAGTTCTTC. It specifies CASSLWLAEDNEQFF.

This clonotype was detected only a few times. The CDR3 DNA reads as TGTGCCAGCAGTTCAAAAGCGGATTCCTACGAGCAGTACTTC. Protein sequence: CASSSKADSYEQYF. V usage is TRBV12-3 or TRBV12-4 and J usage is TRBJ2-7; perhaps TRBD2 as D (5 bases). V was clipped by 4 bases and J by 1 base, with 11 bases between them. The length of the CDR3 is 14 residues.

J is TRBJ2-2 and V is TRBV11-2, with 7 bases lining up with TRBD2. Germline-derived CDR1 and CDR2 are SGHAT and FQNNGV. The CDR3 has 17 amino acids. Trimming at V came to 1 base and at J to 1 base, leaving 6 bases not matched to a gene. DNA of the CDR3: TGTGCCAGCAGCTTAGGGGTCACGGGGGGGAACACCGGGGAGCTGTTTTTT. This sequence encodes CASSLGVTGGNTGELFF.

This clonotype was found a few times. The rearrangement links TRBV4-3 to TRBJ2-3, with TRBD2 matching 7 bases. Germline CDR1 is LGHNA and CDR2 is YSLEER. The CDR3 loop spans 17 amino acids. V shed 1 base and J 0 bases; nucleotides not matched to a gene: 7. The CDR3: CASSQGTSSLSTDTQYF. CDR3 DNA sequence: TGCGCCAGCAGCCAAGGGACTAGTTCCCTTAGCACAGATACGCAGTATTTT.

DNA for the CDR3: TGTGCCAGCAGTTTAAATTCGGTACTAGCGGCGAACAATGAGCAGTTCTTC. Protein sequence: CASSLNSVLAANNEQFF. The rearrangement uses TRBV27 and TRBJ2-1; 8 nucleotides match TRBD2. The CDR3 runs 17 residues. From germline, CDR1 is MNHEY and CDR2 SMNVEV (reference sequence). The V and J ends lost 2 bases and 5 bases, in that order; junction bases with no gene match: 11.

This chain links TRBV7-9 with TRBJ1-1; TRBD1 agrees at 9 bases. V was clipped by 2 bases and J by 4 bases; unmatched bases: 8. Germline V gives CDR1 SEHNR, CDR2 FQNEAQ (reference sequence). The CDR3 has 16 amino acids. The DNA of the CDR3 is TGTGCCAGCAGCTTACACCGGACAGGGGCGGGCACTGAAGCTTTCTTT. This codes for CASSLHRTGAGTEAFF.